Below are 20 T cell receptor beta chains sequenced from a single sample in a study of CD8 T cells in cerebrospinal fluid in Alzheimer's disease. TCRdb re-called the 10x single-cell sequencing reads; every CDR3 protein appears as one record, without DNA. This sample's clone table lists roughly 1,600 distinct CDR3 sequences. Sequenced input: cerebrospinal fluid. The receptor source for this set is a human donor with mild cognitive impairment.

This clonotype is labeled large based on frequency. V usage is TRBV10-3 and J usage is TRBJ2-1; without DNA, the TCRdb call of TRBD1 cannot be checked. Germline values: CDR1 ENHRY, CDR2 SYGVKD. The CDR3 extends over 14 amino acids. The CDR3 sequence: CAISAGALPNEQFF.

The chain couples TRBV28 to TRBJ2-1; the D call of TRBD2 rests on TCRdb alone, since no DNA is present to check it. From germline, CDR1 is MDHEN and CDR2 SYDVKM. The CDR3 is 15 residues long. CDR3 protein: CASSFAGGPNNEQFF.

This clonotype is classed as large (0.1 to 1%) by frequency. This rearrangement joins TRBV10-2 to TRBJ2-7; lacking DNA, the TRBD1 call made by TCRdb goes unchecked. The CDR3 sequence is 13 residues long. Germline-derived CDR1 and CDR2 are WSHSY and SAAADI. The CDR3 is CASSESGTGRQYF.

Considering frequency, this clonotype is medium-sized. CDR3 amino acids: CSANRDLGNQPQHF. The chain carries TRBV20-1 and TRBJ1-5; the TRBD1 assignment by TCRdb is unverifiable without DNA. In germline, CDR1 is DFQATT, CDR2 SNEGSKA (reference sequence). The CDR3 covers 14 residues.

This clonotype counts as medium-sized by frequency. V gene TRBV28 combines with J gene TRBJ1-2. Germline V gives CDR1 MDHEN, CDR2 SYDVKM. The CDR3 is 13 residues long. CDR3 sequence: CASSLEGDYGYTF.

This chain links TRBV7-6 with TRBJ2-1. CDR3 size: 14 residues. In germline, CDR1 is SGHVS, CDR2 FNYEAQ. The CDR3: CASSSLGPNYEQFF.

The chain joins TRBV5-1 to TRBJ2-5; no DNA is available, so the TRBD1 call from TCRdb remains unchecked. This CDR3 has 19 amino acids. Germline CDR1 and CDR2: SGHRS and YFSETQ. This CDR3 reads CASSFYICSAQTGGETQYF.

The rearrangement links TRBV10-2 to TRBJ1-5; TCRdb lists TRBD1, though no DNA is available to test this call. Germline V gene lookup returns CDR1 WSHSY and CDR2 SAAADI. The CDR3 extends over 16 amino acids. CDR3 sequence reads: CASSERGSGWNQPQHF.

This clonotype is deemed medium-sized by its frequency. J is TRBJ1-1 and V is TRBV9; as DNA is missing, the TRBD1 call by TCRdb cannot be tested. Germline CDR1 SGDLS, CDR2 YYNGEE. CDR3 length: 14 residues. The CDR3: CASSPSDSYTEAFF.

The chain is built from TRBV5-1 and TRBJ2-3; TCRdb gives TRBD2 as the D gene, but with no DNA this cannot be confirmed. Germline lookup yields CDR1 SGHRS and CDR2 YFSETQ. This CDR3 spans 17 amino acids. CDR3 residues: CASSLGEFSGLTDTQYF. The full variable domain, with the rest looked up from reference TRBV5-1 and TRBJ2-3, is KAGVTQTPRYLIKTRGQQVTLSCSPISGHRSVSWYQQTPGQGLQFLFEYFSETQRNKGNFPGRFSGRQFSNSRSEMNVSTLELGDSALYLCASSLGEFSGLTDTQYFGPGTRLTVL.

Its frequency marks this clonotype as medium-sized (0.01 to 0.1%). V is TRBV10-2 and J is TRBJ2-2. CDR1 and CDR2 from the germline V gene are WSHSY and SAAADI. The CDR3 loop spans 13 amino acids. CDR3: CASYRHQAGELFF.

By frequency, this clonotype is medium-sized. The chain carries TRBV20-1 and TRBJ1-2; TCRdb lists TRBD1, though no DNA is available to test this call. Germline CDR1 DFQATT, CDR2 SNEGSKA (reference sequence). CDR3 length: 11 residues. Here the CDR3 reads CSAIRVDGYTF.

The CDR3 is CASSSSGRPYNEQFF. This chain links TRBV12-3 or TRBV12-4 with TRBJ2-1; TCRdb indicates TRBD1, and absent DNA this call remains unverified. This CDR3 comprises 15 residues.

This clonotype shows up as medium-sized by frequency. The gene calls are TRBV11-2 and TRBJ1-3; TCRdb names TRBD1, which stays unverified in the absence of DNA. This CDR3 comprises 14 residues. Per germline, CDR1 SGHAT and CDR2 FQNNGV. This CDR3 reads CASSPTGSGNTIYF.

In terms of frequency, this clonotype is medium-sized. The chain has TRBV29-1 and TRBJ1-3; checking the TCRdb D call of TRBD1 is not possible without DNA. This CDR3 is built from 11 residues. Germline assignment: CDR1 SQVTM and CDR2 ANQGSEA. This CDR3 reads CSIGQGADYYF. Supplemented by reference TRBV29-1 and TRBJ1-3, the full variable domain reads SAVISQKPSRDICQRGTSLTIQCQVDSQVTMMFWYRQQPGQSLTLIATANQGSEATYESGFVIDKFPISRPNLTFSTLTVSNMSPEDSSIYLCSIGQGADYYFGEGSWLTVV.

This clonotype registers medium-sized by frequency. The gene calls are TRBV6-1 and TRBJ2-5; TCRdb selects TRBD2, and the lack of DNA leaves this call unchecked. The CDR3 loop spans 15 amino acids. Germline CDR1 is MNHNS and CDR2 is SASEGT. The CDR3 spells CASSLGLAGGETQYF.

This clonotype is labeled medium-sized based on frequency. This rearrangement joins TRBV5-1 to TRBJ1-1. The germline gives CDR1 SGHRS, CDR2 YFSETQ. This CDR3 comprises 13 residues. CDR3 in amino acids: CASSFRQNTEAFF. Complete variable domain (other parts from reference TRBV5-1 and TRBJ1-1): KAGVTQTPRYLIKTRGQQVTLSCSPISGHRSVSWYQQTPGQGLQFLFEYFSETQRNKGNFPGRFSGRQFSNSRSEMNVSTLELGDSALYLCASSFRQNTEAFFGQGTRLTVV.

The chain carries TRBV5-1 and TRBJ2-3. CDR1 is SGHRS and CDR2 is YFSETQ in the germline V gene. The CDR3 runs 16 residues. The CDR3 protein is CASSTGLAATTDTQYF.

CDR3 sequence: CASSVSRDRANYGYTF. This rearrangement joins TRBV19 to TRBJ1-2; TCRdb's D call, TRBD1, is unchecked because there is no DNA. The CDR3 is 16 amino acids. CDR1 and CDR2 (germline): LNHDA, SQIVND (reference sequence).

According to its frequency, this clonotype is medium-sized (0.01 to 0.1%). The chain employs TRBV28 and TRBJ1-5. Germline values: CDR1 MDHEN, CDR2 SYDVKM. The CDR3 consists of 13 residues. The CDR3 spells CASSLGFNQPQHF.